Each of the 2 T cell receptor beta chains below was sequenced from the same sample in a study of vaccination and CD4 T cells after COVID-19. Antigens for these TCRs are unknown. Documented treatment: 10-day PBMC culture with coronavirus spike peptide pools or control peptides (ViraFEST assay). The Oncomine TCR Beta short-read assay was applied to DNA of cultured CD4+ T cells. One entry per CDR3 protein, called by TCRdb with MiXCR from the PCR reads. The repertoire consists of some 20,000 distinct CDR3 sequences, with under 80% occurring once and the leading ten covering around 7.8%. The specimen sequenced was CD4+ T cells from blood, cultured in vitro. These receptors originate from a human donor who had recovered from COVID-19.

This clonotype has more than one count but fewer than ten. The rearrangement links TRBV24-1 to TRBJ2-1; TRBD2 matches at 10 bases. Germline V gene data show CDR1 as KGHDR and CDR2 as SFDVKD. This CDR3 has 17 amino acids. J lost 3 bases, V lost 1 base, and 5 bases had no gene match. For the CDR3, the DNA is TGTGCCACCAGTGATTTCTCTAGCGGGAGTCTCTACAATGAGCAGTTCTTC. As protein: CATSDFSSGSLYNEQFF.

V and J are TRBV6-1 and TRBJ1-6; 7 nucleotides match TRBD1. CDR3 length: 14 amino acids. The germline CDR1 and CDR2 sequences are MNHNS and SASEGT. Unmatched junction bases numbered 6, after V lost 6 bases and J lost 7 bases. CDR3 coding DNA: TGTGCCAGCAGGGAGACAGGGTTCAATTCACCCCTCCACTTT. Its translation: CASRETGFNSPLHF.